This TCR beta chain was sequenced during a study of beta chain features in type 1 diabetes. cDNA synthesis used the whole RNA isolate, giving expressed TCRB sequences. This table comes from immunoSEQ multiplex PCR, and its TCRdb copy is limited to in-frame clones, with some not included. The table records more than 150,000 clones, about 13% of them present only once. This CDR3 spans 12 amino acids. The V gene lost 3 bases and the J gene lost 8 bases, with 10 bases spanning the gap. The germline CDR1 and CDR2 sequences are MDHEN and SYDVKM. The chain carries TRBV28 and TRBJ1-2; D remains ambiguous. The sequenced sample consisted of central memory CD4+ T cells from blood. This TCR was recovered from a woman aged 18 to 35 in good health. Here the CDR3 DNA reads TGTGCCAGCAGTTTTGAGGGATGGGGCTACACCTTC. As protein: CASSFEGWGYTF.